Reported below is one TCR beta chain. This entry is derived from a study of blood T cell repertoires in COVID-19. TCRdb's copy holds only in-frame clones and misses some; the assay was immunoSEQ multiplex PCR. The data contain approximately 150,000 clones, over 85% of them seen just once; the ten biggest clones take up roughly 2%. The V gene end was trimmed by 6 bases and the J gene end by 11 bases; junction bases not matched to a gene: 8. Germline loops: CDR1 LGHDT, CDR2 YNNKEL (reference sequence). The CDR3 extends over 12 amino acids. Sequencing was done on a sample of peripheral blood. The TCR sequence derives from a woman in her sixties with COVID-19, enrolled during active disease. The chain uses TRBV3-1 (or the pseudogene TRBV3-2) and TRBJ1-1; 8 positions agree with TRBD1. The CDR3, as DNA: TGTGCCAGCAGACCCCCAGGGGGCGATGCTTTCTTT. The encoded protein is CASRPPGGDAFF.